This T cell receptor (beta chain) was retrieved from a study of blood T cells in healthy people across ages. It was with a sample-barcoded 5' primer and a J-beta primer mix that a second PCR of about 6 to 12 cycles was run. A template-switch adaptor that had 12 random nucleotides put a tag on each cDNA molecule. Via MiXCR, TCRdb re-called the 5' RACE reads, giving one row per CDR3 protein. The sample has around 1,000,000 distinct CDR3 sequences, under 30% seen once; the top ten hold about 0.8%. Each sample yielded at least 6.5 million isolated PBMCs. V lost 5 bases, J lost 5 bases, and 8 bases stayed unmatched. The CDR3 is made up of 15 amino acids. Germline assignment: CDR1 KGHDR and CDR2 SFDVKD. These data were also filed under a second study, of T cells of mothers and their children. This second study notes: Material was donated by three healthy Caucasian mothers and their six children. Compared with unrelated pairs, related mother-child pairs had slightly higher, non-significant overlap.

The chain employs TRBV24-1 and TRBJ2-3, with TRBD1 identical over 8 bases. The sequence was obtained from a girl aged 2 to 9 in good health. Material for sequencing was blood. CDR3: CATSVARGRGDTQYF. The CDR3 region has the DNA TGTGCCACCAGTGTTGCCAGGGGGCGAGGAGATACGCAGTATTTT.